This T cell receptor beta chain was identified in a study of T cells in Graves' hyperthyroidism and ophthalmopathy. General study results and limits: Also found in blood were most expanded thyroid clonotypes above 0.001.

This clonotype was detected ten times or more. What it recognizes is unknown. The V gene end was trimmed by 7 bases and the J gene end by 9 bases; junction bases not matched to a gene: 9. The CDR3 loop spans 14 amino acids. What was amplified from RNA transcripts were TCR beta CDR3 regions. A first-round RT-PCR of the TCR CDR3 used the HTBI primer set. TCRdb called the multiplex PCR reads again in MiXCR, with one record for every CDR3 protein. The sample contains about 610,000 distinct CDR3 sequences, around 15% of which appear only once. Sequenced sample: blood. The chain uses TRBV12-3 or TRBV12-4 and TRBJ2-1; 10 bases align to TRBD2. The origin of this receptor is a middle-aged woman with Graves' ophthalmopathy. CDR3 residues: CASTTGLASSEQFF. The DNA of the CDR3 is TGTGCCAGCACCACGGGACTAGCGTCTAGTGAGCAGTTCTTC.